A single sample gave rise to the 15 T cell receptor beta chains below, sequenced in a study of blood T cell repertoires in COVID-19 (dated by TCRdb to 2020 to 2022). Library creation used the immunoSEQ multiplex PCR assay. TCRdb re-hosts the immuneACCESS table, in-frame sequences only. Its copies lack some clones; in the studies checked, an unresolved V gene accounts for under half of them, and the cause for the rest is not known. The sample has tens of thousands of clones on record, about 85% of them singletons. Clones ranked in the top ten supply more than 12% of the sample. Sequenced input: peripheral blood. Receptor source: a woman in her 70s with acute or convalescent COVID-19.

The V gene is TRBV10-3, the J gene TRBJ1-5; TRBD1 agrees at 10 bases. The CDR3 covers 13 residues. V shed 9 bases and J 5 bases; nucleotides not matched to a gene: 4. CDR1 and CDR2 from the germline V gene are ENHRY and SYGVKD. CDR3 sequence reads: CAIRGQGDQPQHF. The CDR3 bases are TGTGCCATACGAGGACAGGGGGATCAGCCCCAGCATTTT.

The chain carries TRBV7-8 and TRBJ2-5; 13 positions agree with TRBD2. The J segment lost 3 bases and the V segment lost 5 bases, leaving 15 bases of the junction unmatched. This CDR3 spans 19 amino acids. Germline assignment: CDR1 SGHVS and CDR2 FQNEAQ. CDR3 loop: CASSPTLTPGLAGKETQYF. The CDR3 nucleotides are TGTGCCAGCAGCCCTACGCTTACCCCGGGACTAGCGGGAAAAGAGACCCAGTACTTC. The variable domain in full, completed from reference TRBV7-8 and TRBJ2-5, reads GAGVSQSPRYKVAKRGQDVALRCDPISGHVSLFWYQQALGQGPEFLTYFQNEAQLDKSGLPSDRFFAERPEGSVSTLKIQRTQQEDSAVYLCASSPTLTPGLAGKETQYFGPGTRLLVL.

The chain carries TRBV19 and TRBJ2-3; D is uncertain. Germline assignment: CDR1 LNHDA and CDR2 SQIVND (reference sequence). CDR3 size: 12 residues. V was clipped by 3 bases and J by 5 bases, with 6 bases between them. The CDR3 DNA reads TGTGCCAGTAGTATTGGAGTAGATACGCAGTATTTT. Translating gives CASSIGVDTQYF.

The rearrangement uses TRBV4-1 and TRBJ1-6, with D unresolved. Germline values: CDR1 MGHRA, CDR2 YSYEKL. Trimming pared 0 bases from V and 11 bases from J, leaving 17 bases between. This CDR3 spans 16 amino acids. The CDR3 nucleotides read TGCGCCAGCAGCCAAGATGGAAAAGGAGGATTCACACCCCTCCACTTT. Translation: CASSQDGKGGFTPLHF.

CDR3 protein: CALDLQGGYGYTF. CDR3 nucleotide sequence: TGTGCCTTGGACCTACAGGGGGGGTATGGCTACACCTTC. The chain couples TRBV30 to TRBJ1-2, with 8 bases that match TRBD1. The CDR3 is 13 residues long. In germline, CDR1 is GTSNPN, CDR2 SVGIG (reference sequence). V shed 7 bases, J shed 5 bases, and the junction held 9 bases outside the gene matches.

The gene calls are TRBV11-1 and TRBJ2-1; 8 bases map to TRBD2. V lost 1 base, J lost 15 bases, and 14 bases stayed unmatched. The germline V gene encodes CDR1 SGHAT and CDR2 FQDESV (reference sequence). This CDR3 region has 15 residues. The CDR3 region has the DNA TGTGCCAGCAGCTTAGAATTATCTGTAGCGGGGAATCGGTTCTTC. This codes for CASSLELSVAGNRFF.

This clone appeared a single time. V and J are TRBV5-1 and TRBJ2-3; D remains ambiguous. This CDR3 has 14 amino acids. V lost 2 bases to trimming and J lost 3 bases, with 10 bases between them. Germline CDR1 SGHRS, CDR2 YFSETQ. This chain's CDR3 is CASSFTELTDTQYF. CDR3 DNA: TGCGCCAGCAGCTTTACTGAATTAACAGATACGCAGTATTTT.

The rearrangement uses TRBV7-2 and TRBJ2-1; 11 bases agree with TRBD2. Germline CDR1 and CDR2: SGHTA and FQGNSA. The CDR3 consists of 15 residues. J gave up 5 bases and V 5 bases, and 5 bases lay outside the gene matches. CDR3 loop: CASSKGLAVDNEQFF. The CDR3 nucleotides read TGTGCCAGCAGCAAGGGACTAGCGGTCGACAATGAGCAGTTCTTC.

The chain combines TRBV5-1 with TRBJ1-1; D is unresolved. The CDR3 is 14 residues long. Germline-derived CDR1 and CDR2 are SGHRS and YFSETQ. The germline V and J ends were trimmed by 4 bases and 1 base, with 11 bases remaining between them. CDR3 in amino acids: CASSSGERNTEAFF. Here the CDR3 DNA reads TGCGCCAGCAGCAGCGGGGAGCGGAACACTGAAGCTTTCTTT.

The chain employs TRBV5-8 and TRBJ1-1; 8 bases align to TRBD1. CDR1 is SGHTS and CDR2 is YDEGEE in the germline V gene. The CDR3 is 17 residues long. The junction had 12 bases not matched to a gene; V was cut back by 5 bases and J by 0 bases. The CDR3 loop is CASSKSLDRAMNTEAFF. As DNA, the CDR3 is TGTGCCAGCAGTAAAAGCTTGGACAGGGCTATGAACACTGAAGCTTTCTTT.

The chain couples TRBV9 to TRBJ2-5, with 10 bases matching TRBD1. This CDR3 has 17 residues. J gave up 5 bases and V 0 bases, and 10 bases lay outside the gene matches. Looked up from germline, CDR1 is SGDLS and CDR2 is YYNGEE. CDR3 sequence: CASSVVVVDRGRETQYF. The CDR3 coding sequence is TGTGCCAGCAGCGTAGTAGTAGTAGACAGGGGGCGGGAGACCCAGTACTTC.

This clone was observed a handful of times. V gene TRBV29-1 combines with J gene TRBJ2-2; TRBD1 matches 8 bases. V shed 5 bases and J 4 bases; nucleotides not matched to a gene: 9. Germline CDR1 reads SQVTM; CDR2 reads ANQGSEA. The CDR3 has 15 amino acids. The CDR3 loop reads CSVSVTTGATGELFF. The CDR3 DNA reads as TGCAGCGTTTCCGTTACGACAGGGGCCACCGGGGAGCTGTTTTTT.

V and J are TRBV11-3 and TRBJ2-1, with D possibly being TRBD1 (5 bases). CDR3 length equals 12 residues. Looked up from germline, CDR1 is SGHNT and CDR2 is YENEEA. Trimming removed 4 bases at V and 12 bases at J, with 13 bases between. The CDR3 loop reads CASSSTVLRQFF. The CDR3 region has the DNA TGTGCCAGCAGCTCGACAGTTCTTAGGCAGTTCTTC. The full variable domain, completed using reference TRBV11-3 and TRBJ2-1, is EAGVVQSPRYKIIEKKQPVAFWCNPISGHNTLYWYLQNLGQGPELLIRYENEEAVDDSQLPKDRFSAERLKGVDSTLKIQPAELGDSAVYLCASSSTVLRQFFGPGTRLTVL.

This clone was counted between two and nine times. J is TRBJ2-2 and V is TRBV29-1; TRBD2 is a possible D gene (5 bases). Germline values: CDR1 SQVTM, CDR2 ANQGSEA. V was pared by 5 bases and J by 2 bases, with 9 bases between. CDR3 length: 13 amino acids. CDR3: CSVIRGNTGELFF. The CDR3 nucleotides are TGCAGCGTTATCCGGGGAAACACCGGGGAGCTGTTTTTT.

The J gene is TRBJ2-5, the V gene TRBV6-2 or TRBV6-3; TRBD1 matches 11 bases. This CDR3 region has 15 residues. CDR1 is MNHEY, CDR2 SVGEGT, per germline. The trim removed 1 base at V and 5 bases at J, leaving 3 bases unmatched. The CDR3 nucleotides read TGTGCCAGCAGTTACTGGACAGGGGGCAGGGAGACCCAGTACTTC. Protein product: CASSYWTGGRETQYF.